This T cell receptor (beta chain) is from a study of blood T cell repertoires in COVID-19. At the level of the study: COVID-19 samples, acute and convalescent, were from the United States, Italy and Spain.

As processed by the authors: Reference gene primers were amplified, and this amplification served to estimate nucleated cell counts. Clones were sequenced by immunoSEQ multiplex PCR, and TCRdb holds only the in-frame ones, with some missing. V and J calls and clone size are as listed in that table; D and trimming were resolved from the DNA. The sample has about 110,000 clones; around 90% are singletons. Germline-derived CDR1 and CDR2 are MNHEY and SVGAGI. This CDR3 spans 14 amino acids. V dropped 5 bases and J dropped 1 base, with 9 bases sitting between them. Material for sequencing was peripheral blood. The rearrangement links TRBV6-5 to TRBJ1-3; D not resolved. The receptor's source is a woman aged 45-59 years with acute or convalescent COVID-19. The chain's CDR3 is CASSLHSSGNTIYF. DNA for the CDR3: TGTGCCAGCAGTCTTCACAGTTCTGGAAACACCATATATTTT.